These 27 T cell receptor beta chains came from one sample sequenced in a study of T cell responses to AZD1222 COVID-19 vaccine. TCRdb keeps only in-frame clones here, not all; method: immunoSEQ multiplex PCR. In the table there are 150,000 to 180,000 clones, roughly 90% of which are singletons. The sequencing here drew on peripheral blood, taken on day 0 of AZD1222 vaccination. The source of these receptors is an adult in good health.

The chain employs TRBV15 and TRBJ2-1; D gene ambiguous. Germline V lookup: CDR1 LNHNV, CDR2 YYDKDF (reference sequence). The V end lost 0 bases, the J end lost 7 bases, and 16 bases lay between the germline ends. This CDR3 contains 16 residues. The CDR3 coding sequence is TGTGCCACCAGCAGAGATTGGGTGTTTAAGCCGAATGAGCAGTTCTTC. Its translation is CATSRDWVFKPNEQFF.

The V gene is TRBV6-5, the J gene TRBJ1-6; D not certain. V was cut by 2 bases and J by 8 bases, with 7 bases left in between. Germline V gene sequence: CDR1 MNHEY, CDR2 SVGAGI. The CDR3 spans 13 residues. CDR3 bases: TGTGCCAGCAGTTACACCGAAGATTCACCCCTCCACTTT. Its translation: CASSYTEDSPLHF.

The genes are TRBV28 and TRBJ1-5, with D unresolved. This CDR3 spans 14 amino acids. Germline CDR1 reads MDHEN; CDR2 reads SYDVKM. Trimming cost V 2 bases and J 3 bases, with 8 bases left between them. CDR3 residues: CASSLPDFNQPQHF. CDR3 coding DNA: TGTGCCAGCAGTTTACCGGACTTCAATCAGCCCCAGCATTTT. Full variable domain (remainder filled in from reference TRBV28 and TRBJ1-5): DVKVTQSSRYLVKRTGEKVFLECVQDMDHENMFWYRQDPGLGLRLIYFSYDVKMKEKGDIPEGYSVSREKKERFSLILESASTNQTSMYLCASSLPDFNQPQHFGDGTRLSIL.

This clone came up once. The V and J genes are TRBV9 and TRBJ1-5; unclear D gene. With 0 bases removed from V and 5 bases from J, the gap between germline ends came to 9 bases. CDR1 SGDLS and CDR2 YYNGEE come from the germline V gene. This CDR3 contains 14 residues. As DNA, the CDR3 is TGTGCCAGCAGCGTAGGGTTTAGGGATCAGCCCCAGCATTTT. The encoded protein is CASSVGFRDQPQHF.

The rearrangement uses TRBV5-4 and TRBJ1-4, with D uncertain. Looked up from germline, CDR1 is SGHNT and CDR2 is YYREEE (reference sequence). The length of the CDR3 is 15 residues. Trimming left V 0 bases short and J 5 bases short, with 11 bases between. The CDR3 here is CASSLEPPGNEKLFF. DNA for the CDR3: TGTGCCAGCAGCTTGGAACCCCCCGGGAATGAAAAACTGTTTTTT. Using reference TRBV5-4 and TRBJ1-4 for the parts outside the CDR3, the full variable domain is ETGVTQSPTHLIKTRGQQVTLRCSSQSGHNTVSWYQQALGQGPQFIFQYYREEENGRGNFPPRFSGLQFPNYSSELNVNALELDDSALYLCASSLEPPGNEKLFFGSGTQLSVL.

CDR3 amino acids: CASSLNREYGYTF. The CDR3 nucleotides read TGTGCCAGCAGCTTGAACAGGGAATATGGCTACACCTTC. V and J are TRBV5-4 and TRBJ1-2; perhaps TRBD1 as D (6 bases). V was cut by 1 base and J by 5 bases, with 9 bases left in between. The CDR3 is 13 residues long. The germline V gene has CDR1 SGHNT and CDR2 YYREEE (reference sequence).

This clone was found once. The chain links TRBV29-1 to TRBJ2-1, with TRBD2 matching 9 bases. The CDR3 spans 14 residues. The germline V gene encodes CDR1 SQVTM and CDR2 ANQGSEA. V shed 4 bases and J 4 bases; nucleotides not matched to a gene: 5. CDR3 DNA: TGCAGCGTTGTCGGGACTAGCCAATACAATGAGCAGTTCTTC. It translates to CSVVGTSQYNEQFF.

This chain joins TRBV19 and TRBJ1-5; 9 bases align to TRBD1. The V gene end was trimmed by 6 bases and the J gene end by 0 bases; junction bases not matched to a gene: 3. The germline CDR1 and CDR2 sequences are LNHDA and SQIVND (reference sequence). The CDR3 consists of 15 residues. The CDR3 here is CASRRDRDSNQPQHF. The CDR3 nucleotides read TGTGCCAGTAGGAGGGACAGGGATAGCAATCAGCCCCAGCATTTT.

CDR3 protein: CASSQDGKANTEAFF. DNA of the CDR3: TGCGCCAGCAGCCAAGATGGGAAAGCGAACACTGAAGCTTTCTTT. The gene calls are TRBV4-3 and TRBJ1-1, with no clear D. This CDR3 has 15 amino acids. In germline, CDR1 is LGHNA, CDR2 YSLEER. The V end was cut by 0 bases, the J end by 1 base, with 9 bases between.

V and J are TRBV7-9 and TRBJ1-5; TRBD1 might be the D (6 bases). The CDR3 has 15 amino acids. The germline V gene has CDR1 SEHNR and CDR2 FQNEAQ (reference sequence). Trimming pared 1 base from V and 8 bases from J, leaving 15 bases between. CDR3 in amino acids: CASSLGVNRDEPQHF. For the CDR3, the DNA is TGTGCCAGCAGCTTAGGGGTGAACAGGGACGAGCCCCAGCATTTT.

This sequence joins TRBV9 and TRBJ2-2, with D possibly called TRBD1 or TRBD2 (6 bases each). The germline CDR1 and CDR2 sequences are SGDLS and YYNGEE. V dropped 3 bases and J dropped 4 bases, with 13 bases sitting between them. The CDR3 consists of 15 residues. CDR3 residues: CASSEGGPGTGELFF. The CDR3 bases are TGTGCCAGCAGCGAAGGGGGGCCGGGCACCGGGGAGCTGTTTTTT.

On this clone: One end of the junction fails to match germline, which may point to a read error. The chain joins TRBV6-6 to TRBJ1-2; D uncertain. Germline V gene lookup returns CDR1 MNHNY and CDR2 SVGAGI (reference sequence). The CDR3 sequence is 14 residues long. The CDR3 bases are TGTGCCAGCAGTTACCGGGCAGCGGCATATGACTACACCTTC. Amino acids: CASSYRAAAYDYTF.

The V and J genes are TRBV15 and TRBJ1-1, with 8 bases lining up with TRBD1. The germline V gene encodes CDR1 LNHNV and CDR2 YYDKDF (reference sequence). This CDR3 spans 14 amino acids. The V and J ends lost 0 bases and 10 bases, in that order; junction bases with no gene match: 7. In nucleotides, the CDR3 is TGTGCCACCAGCAGAGATTCTTTGGACAGGGTAGCTTTCTTT. Its translation is CATSRDSLDRVAFF.

V gene TRBV5-1 combines with J gene TRBJ2-5; the D is unclear. CDR3 size: 13 residues. V was cut by 0 bases and J by 4 bases, with 7 bases left in between. Germline CDR1 is SGHRS and CDR2 is YFSETQ. The CDR3 reads CASSLGSGETQYF. The CDR3 DNA follows: TGCGCCAGCAGCTTGGGCTCTGGAGAGACCCAGTACTTC. The full variable domain, rest sourced from reference TRBV5-1 and TRBJ2-5, is KAGVTQTPRYLIKTRGQQVTLSCSPISGHRSVSWYQQTPGQGLQFLFEYFSETQRNKGNFPGRFSGRQFSNSRSEMNVSTLELGDSALYLCASSLGSGETQYFGPGTRLLVL.

On this clone itself: Other DNA sequences from this sample encode an identical CDR3 as well. This chain joins TRBV7-9 and TRBJ2-7; D assignment may be TRBD1 or TRBD2 (5 bases each). This CDR3 spans 14 amino acids. V gave up 5 bases and J gave up 5 bases, with 16 bases separating them. From germline, CDR1 is SEHNR and CDR2 FQNEAQ (reference sequence). The CDR3 region is CASSGGQGVDEQYF. The CDR3, as DNA: TGTGCCAGCAGCGGCGGTCAGGGAGTCGACGAGCAGTACTTC.

The genes are TRBV6-6 and TRBJ1-5; the D gene is possibly TRBD1 (5 bases). Germline CDR1 and CDR2: MNHNY and SVGAGI (reference sequence). Trimming shortened V by 6 bases and J by 0 bases, and 15 bases separated the two germline ends. The CDR3 totals 16 residues. In DNA form, the CDR3 reads TGTGCCAGCAGGCGCCGGGGCGACACTAGCAATCAGCCCCAGCATTTT. It translates to CASRRRGDTSNQPQHF.

The V gene is TRBV7-9, the J gene TRBJ2-7; D may be TRBD2 (6 bases). The V and J ends lost 5 bases and 2 bases respectively, with 16 bases between them. The CDR3 sequence is 15 residues long. CDR1 and CDR2 from the germline V gene are SEHNR and FQNEAQ (reference sequence). DNA for the CDR3: TGTGCCAGCAGCGCCCGGTTGGAGGGGACCTACGAGCAGTACTTC. This encodes CASSARLEGTYEQYF.

The rearrangement links TRBV7-2 to TRBJ2-7; TRBD1 might be the D (5 bases). This CDR3 region has 15 residues. Trimming removed 5 bases from V and 2 bases from J, with 16 bases in between. Per the germline V gene, CDR1 is SGHTA and CDR2 is FQGNSA. CDR3 residues: CASSVDSLGPYEQYF. CDR3 nucleotide sequence: TGTGCCAGCAGCGTAGACAGTTTGGGCCCCTACGAGCAGTACTTC.

The gene calls are TRBV5-4 and TRBJ1-1, with D unresolved. V lost 3 bases and J 3 bases, leaving 3 bases between the germline ends. CDR1 and CDR2 (germline): SGHNT, YYREEE (reference sequence). CDR3 size: 11 residues. The CDR3 sequence is CASSSDTEAFF. CDR3 nucleotide sequence: TGTGCCAGCAGCTCGGACACTGAAGCTTTCTTT. Using reference TRBV5-4 and TRBJ1-1 for the parts outside the CDR3, the full variable domain is ETGVTQSPTHLIKTRGQQVTLRCSSQSGHNTVSWYQQALGQGPQFIFQYYREEENGRGNFPPRFSGLQFPNYSSELNVNALELDDSALYLCASSSDTEAFFGQGTRLTVV.

The chain uses TRBV19 and TRBJ1-6; maybe TRBD1 (5 bases). The CDR3 sequence is 15 residues long. Germline V gene data show CDR1 as LNHDA and CDR2 as SQIVND (reference sequence). V lost 5 bases, J lost 9 bases, and 17 bases lay in between. The DNA of the CDR3 is TGTGCCAGTAGTTCCCAAGGAGGGGCAGGTTCACCCCTCCACTTT. This codes for CASSSQGGAGSPLHF. The full variable domain, with the rest looked up from reference TRBV19 and TRBJ1-6, is DGGITQSPKYLFRKEGQNVTLSCEQNLNHDAMYWYRQDPGQGLRLIYYSQIVNDFQKGDIAEGYSVSREKKESFPLTVTSAQKNPTAFYLCASSSQGGAGSPLHFGNGTRLTVT.

The chain couples TRBV6-5 to TRBJ1-6; tentatively, D is TRBD1 (5 bases). V was trimmed by 10 bases and J by 10 bases, leaving 20 bases between them. CDR1 and CDR2 from the germline V gene are MNHEY and SVGAGI. This CDR3 has 14 residues. DNA for the CDR3: TGTGCCACCCAACAGGAATTCCTAGACTCACCCCTCCACTTT. Translating gives CATQQEFLDSPLHF.

The chain uses TRBV4-1 and TRBJ2-7, with a weak D call TRBD1 (5 bases). This CDR3 spans 17 amino acids. V shed 1 base and J shed 0 bases, with 16 bases lying between them. From germline, CDR1 is MGHRA and CDR2 YSYEKL. As DNA, the CDR3 is TGCGCCAGCAGCCAAGTCCGACTGGGGCAGGGCTCCTACGAGCAGTACTTC. This translates into CASSQVRLGQGSYEQYF.

This sequence joins TRBV7-2 and TRBJ2-3; 10 bases agree with TRBD2. The CDR3 runs to 16 residues. V dropped 4 bases and J dropped 2; count of bases not matched to a gene: 6. Germline loops: CDR1 SGHTA, CDR2 FQGNSA. This CDR3 is CASSSLAGTFTDTQYF. DNA of the CDR3: TGTGCCAGCAGCTCACTAGCGGGGACCTTCACAGATACGCAGTATTTT.

V and J are TRBV6-5 and TRBJ2-6; a weak D match, TRBD2 (5 bases). CDR1 is MNHEY and CDR2 is SVGAGI in the germline V gene. V was pared by 6 bases and J by 0 bases, with 9 bases between. CDR3 size: 15 residues. Here the CDR3 DNA reads TGTGCCAGCAGAGACTACACCTCTGGGGCCAACGTCCTGACTTTC. Residues: CASRDYTSGANVLTF.

The rearrangement links TRBV6-5 to TRBJ1-3, with D perhaps TRBD1 (6 bases). Trimming pared 6 bases from V and 0 bases from J, leaving 12 bases between. In germline, CDR1 is MNHEY, CDR2 SVGAGI. The CDR3 loop spans 15 amino acids. In DNA, the CDR3 is TGTGCCAGCAGGGACAGTCTCAGCTCTGGAAACACCATATATTTT. Its protein product is CASRDSLSSGNTIYF.

The CDR3 bases are TGTGCCAGCAGAGGGCAGGCCGGCAATCAGCCCCAGCATTTT. This codes for CASRGQAGNQPQHF. V usage is TRBV2 and J usage is TRBJ1-5, with D hard to call. This CDR3 spans 14 amino acids. V gave up 6 bases and J gave up 2 bases, with 11 bases separating them. Germline CDR1 and CDR2: SNHLY and FYNNEI.

The V and J genes are TRBV21-1 and TRBJ2-1; the D call of TRBD2 is as the table states it, not checked on the DNA. TRBV21-1 is a pseudogene. The CDR3 loop spans 21 amino acids. CDR3 sequence: CASSKVELAGGLNSSYNEQFF. CDR3 coding DNA: TGTGCCAGCAGCAAAGTGGAGCTAGCGGGGGGCCTAAATAGCTCCTACAATGAGCAGTTCTTC.